Presented here are 20 T cell receptor beta chains from one specimen sequenced in a study of Ad26.COV2.S vaccination and SARS-CoV-2 variants. Treatment noted: 15 to 20 received Ad26.COV2.S at low or high dose, single or two shots; several received placebo; per-sample allocation not given. Collection of the samples took place on day 63 after the first injection of vaccine or placebo. Assay used: immunoSEQ multiplex PCR; TCRdb lists only in-frame clones, some missing. The sample includes roughly 400,000 clones, 89% of them seen just once. Specimen: peripheral blood, collected in a trial of Ad26.COV2.S vaccine versus placebo. The source is a person aged 18-60 years who received the Ad26.COV2.S COVID-19 vaccine or a placebo.

The V and J genes are TRBV4-1 and TRBJ1-1; D not certain. Germline V gene lookup returns CDR1 MGHRA and CDR2 YSYEKL. Trimming cost V 1 base and J 0 bases, with 15 bases left between them. The CDR3 is 17 residues long. Here the CDR3 reads CASSQAFAEWLNTEAFF. In DNA form, the CDR3 reads TGCGCCAGCAGCCAAGCCTTTGCTGAATGGTTGAACACTGAAGCTTTCTTT.

The rearrangement links TRBV5-4 to TRBJ1-2, with D uncertain. Germline CDR1 is SGHNT and CDR2 is YYREEE (reference sequence). The CDR3 contains 15 residues. Trimming stripped 0 bases from V and 3 bases from J, with 12 bases between. Here the CDR3 DNA reads TGTGCCAGCAGCTTGGTTGAGGTCGATGACTATGGCTACACCTTC. Encoded protein: CASSLVEVDDYGYTF.

The V call is TRBV28, the J call TRBJ1-2, with D possibly TRBD1 on 5 matching bases. Germline values: CDR1 MDHEN, CDR2 SYDVKM. The CDR3 has 13 amino acids. V gave up 6 bases and J gave up 4 bases, with 12 bases separating them. The CDR3 coding sequence is TGTGCCAGCAGCCGCCTCGGGACCTATGGCTACACCTTC. It specifies CASSRLGTYGYTF.

This sequence joins TRBV30 and TRBJ1-2; D not resolved. Germline V gene data show CDR1 as GTSNPN and CDR2 as SVGIG (reference sequence). The CDR3 spans 13 residues. V lost 0 bases, J lost 4 bases, and 9 bases lay in between. CDR3 loop: CAWSVTDFYGYTF. CDR3 DNA: TGTGCCTGGAGTGTAACAGACTTCTATGGCTACACCTTC.

The CDR3: CSVSDRGHGELFF. The CDR3, as DNA: TGCAGCGTCTCGGACAGGGGGCACGGGGAGCTGTTTTTT. This rearrangement joins TRBV29-1 to TRBJ2-2; 11 bases are shared with TRBD1. The CDR3 has 13 amino acids. The germline CDR1 and CDR2 sequences are SQVTM and ANQGSEA. J lost 7 bases, V lost 6 bases, and 4 bases had no gene match.

The V gene is TRBV5-6, the J gene TRBJ2-1, with 11 nucleotides matching TRBD2. The CDR3 runs to 18 residues. Germline V gene data show CDR1 as SGHDT and CDR2 as YYEEEE. J gave up 9 bases and V 0 bases, and 14 bases lay outside the gene matches. The CDR3 nucleotides read TGTGCCAGCAGCTTGGAGCATAGCGGGAGGGCGCGGGGGATTGAGCAGTTCTTC. It specifies CASSLEHSGRARGIEQFF.

This CDR3 is CASSYDQPEYNEQFF. The DNA for the CDR3 is TGCGCCAGCAGCTACGACCAGCCCGAATACAATGAGCAGTTCTTC. The genes are TRBV5-1 and TRBJ2-1, with D unresolved. CDR1 is SGHRS and CDR2 is YFSETQ in the germline V gene. CDR3 length: 15 residues. Trimming took off 3 bases at V and 4 bases at J, with 14 bases between the two ends.

The genes are TRBV19 and TRBJ2-3, with a weak D call TRBD2 (5 bases). Germline V gene lookup returns CDR1 LNHDA and CDR2 SQIVND (reference sequence). V was trimmed by 5 bases and J by 4 bases, leaving 16 bases between them. The CDR3 is 15 amino acids. The CDR3 DNA reads TGTGCCAGTAGTGACGGACTTCTAGGAGCAGATACGCAGTATTTT. It codes for CASSDGLLGADTQYF.

This sequence joins TRBV7-8 and TRBJ1-5; no reliable D call. There are 12 residues in the CDR3. In germline, CDR1 is SGHVS, CDR2 FQNEAQ. The V gene lost 5 bases and the J gene lost 2 bases, with 4 bases spanning the gap. The CDR3 spells CASSVGNQPQHF. CDR3 nucleotides: TGTGCCAGCAGCGTAGGCAATCAGCCCCAGCATTTT.

The chain joins TRBV10-2 to TRBJ1-1; 9 positions match TRBD1. CDR3 length equals 16 residues. From germline, CDR1 is WSHSY and CDR2 SAAADI. V shed 2 bases, J shed 3 bases, and the junction held 7 bases outside the gene matches. CDR3 bases: TGCGCCAGCAGTGAGGCCGGGACAGGGTCGGACACTGAAGCTTTCTTT. Amino acids: CASSEAGTGSDTEAFF.

The J gene is TRBJ1-6, the V gene TRBV7-3; 8 nucleotides match TRBD1. V was pared by 2 bases and J by 7 bases, with 4 bases of the junction left unmatched. CDR1 is SGHTA, CDR2 FQGTGA, per germline. The CDR3 consists of 15 residues. The CDR3, as DNA: TGTGCCAGCAGCTTATCAGGGGGCGTCAATTCACCCCTCCACTTT. This sequence encodes CASSLSGGVNSPLHF.

V gene TRBV5-1 combines with J gene TRBJ2-1; D is ambiguous. V gave up 0 bases and J gave up 0 bases, with 13 bases separating them. This CDR3 has 17 residues. CDR1 is SGHRS, CDR2 YFSETQ, per germline. CDR3 amino acids: CASSLASGGYSYNEQFF. The CDR3 DNA follows: TGCGCCAGCAGCTTGGCCTCCGGCGGCTACTCCTACAATGAGCAGTTCTTC.

This clone was found once. The chain carries TRBV5-1 and TRBJ2-2, with D unclear. The CDR3 loop spans 14 amino acids. V dropped 1 base and J dropped 6 bases, with 10 bases sitting between them. From germline, CDR1 is SGHRS and CDR2 YFSETQ. The CDR3 is CASSLRFAAGELFF. The CDR3 nucleotides read TGCGCCAGCAGCTTGAGATTCGCCGCCGGGGAGCTGTTTTTT.

CDR3 sequence: CASSETSGDQETQYF. The DNA of the CDR3 is TGTGCCAGCAGTGAAACTAGCGGGGACCAAGAGACCCAGTACTTC. This chain connects TRBV6-1 to TRBJ2-5; 10 bases line up with TRBD2. The CDR3 spans 15 residues. Germline V gene lookup returns CDR1 MNHNS and CDR2 SASEGT. The J segment lost 0 bases and the V segment lost 2 bases, leaving 0 bases of the junction unmatched.

This chain links TRBV21-1 with TRBJ2-7; TRBD1 was called by the table and not checked on the DNA. TRBV21-1 is a recognized pseudogene. CDR3 size: 13 residues. As DNA, the CDR3 is TGTGCCAGCATGGGCAGGGGAGTACACGAGCAGTACTTC. The encoded protein is CASMGRGVHEQYF.

The chain links TRBV5-1 to TRBJ1-1, with 9 nucleotides matching TRBD1. Germline lookup yields CDR1 SGHRS and CDR2 YFSETQ. The CDR3 contains 14 residues. J was trimmed by 4 bases and V by 3 bases; bases with no gene match: 4. The CDR3 protein is CASSSTGGGTEAFF. Written as DNA, the CDR3 is TGCGCCAGCAGCTCTACAGGGGGCGGCACTGAAGCTTTCTTT.

The gene calls are TRBV28 and TRBJ2-1, with TRBD2 identical over 8 bases. The CDR3 runs to 15 residues. V gave up 6 bases and J gave up 5 bases; unmatched junction bases: 9. The germline gives CDR1 MDHEN, CDR2 SYDVKM. The DNA for the CDR3 is TGTGCCAGCAGACTAGATAGCGGGGCAAACAATGAGCAGTTCTTC. Its translation: CASRLDSGANNEQFF.

This chain connects TRBV5-1 to TRBJ2-3; D possibly corresponds to TRBD2 (6 bases). There are 15 residues in the CDR3. V gave up 5 bases and J gave up 2 bases, with 15 bases separating them. Germline assignment: CDR1 SGHRS and CDR2 YFSETQ. CDR3 residues: CASRPGADYTDTQYF. As DNA, the CDR3 is TGCGCCAGCAGGCCCGGAGCGGACTACACAGATACGCAGTATTTT.

The chain links TRBV4-2 to TRBJ2-7; 13 bases agree with TRBD2. With 3 bases clipped from V and 2 bases from J, the junction kept 4 bases outside the gene matches. Germline CDR1 reads LGHNA; CDR2 reads YNFKEQ. CDR3 size: 16 residues. CDR3 in DNA: TGTGCCAGCAGCCAGGGACTAGCGGGAAAAACCTACGAGCAGTACTTC. Translation: CASSQGLAGKTYEQYF.

The chain recombines TRBV6-5 with TRBJ1-6; 7 positions match TRBD1. V was clipped by 2 bases and J by 10 bases; unmatched bases: 5. CDR3 length: 14 residues. Germline loops: CDR1 MNHEY, CDR2 SVGAGI. CDR3 sequence: CASSYVDRASPLHF. The DNA for the CDR3 is TGTGCCAGCAGTTACGTAGACAGGGCCTCACCCCTCCACTTT.